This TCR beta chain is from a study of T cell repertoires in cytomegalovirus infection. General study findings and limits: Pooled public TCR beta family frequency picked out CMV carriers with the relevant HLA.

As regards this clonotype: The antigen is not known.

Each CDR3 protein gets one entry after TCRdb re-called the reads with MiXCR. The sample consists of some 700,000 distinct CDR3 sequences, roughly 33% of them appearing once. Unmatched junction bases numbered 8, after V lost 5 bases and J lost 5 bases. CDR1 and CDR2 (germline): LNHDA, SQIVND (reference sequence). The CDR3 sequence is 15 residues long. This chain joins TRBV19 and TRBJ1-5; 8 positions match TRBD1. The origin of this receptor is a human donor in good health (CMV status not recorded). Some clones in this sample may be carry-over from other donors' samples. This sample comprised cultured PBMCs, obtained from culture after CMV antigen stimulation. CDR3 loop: CASSFTGGGYQPQHF. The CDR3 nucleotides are TGTGCCAGTAGTTTTACAGGGGGTGGGTATCAGCCCCAGCATTTT.